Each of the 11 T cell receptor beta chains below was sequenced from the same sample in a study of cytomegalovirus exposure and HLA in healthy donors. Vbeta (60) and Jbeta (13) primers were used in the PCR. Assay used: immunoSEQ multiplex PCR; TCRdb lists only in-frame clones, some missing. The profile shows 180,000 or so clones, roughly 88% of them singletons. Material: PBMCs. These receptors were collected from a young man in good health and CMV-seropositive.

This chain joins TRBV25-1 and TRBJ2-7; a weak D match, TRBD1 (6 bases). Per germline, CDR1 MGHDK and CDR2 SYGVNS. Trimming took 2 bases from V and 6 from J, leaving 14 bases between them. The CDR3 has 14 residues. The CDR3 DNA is TGTGCCAGCAGTGAACACAGGGTGGCGCTCGAGCAGTACTTC. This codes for CASSEHRVALEQYF.

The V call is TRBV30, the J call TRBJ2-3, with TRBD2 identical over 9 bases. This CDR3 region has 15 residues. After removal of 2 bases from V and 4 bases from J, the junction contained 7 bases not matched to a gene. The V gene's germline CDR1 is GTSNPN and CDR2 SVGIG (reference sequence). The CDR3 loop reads CAWSITSGWADTQYF. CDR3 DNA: TGTGCCTGGAGTATTACTAGCGGGTGGGCAGATACGCAGTATTTT.

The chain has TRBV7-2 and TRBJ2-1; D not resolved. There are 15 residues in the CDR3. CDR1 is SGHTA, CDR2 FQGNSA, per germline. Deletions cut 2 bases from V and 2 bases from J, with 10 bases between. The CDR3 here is CASSLFTTPYNEQFF. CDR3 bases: TGTGCCAGCAGCTTATTCACTACCCCCTACAATGAGCAGTTCTTC.

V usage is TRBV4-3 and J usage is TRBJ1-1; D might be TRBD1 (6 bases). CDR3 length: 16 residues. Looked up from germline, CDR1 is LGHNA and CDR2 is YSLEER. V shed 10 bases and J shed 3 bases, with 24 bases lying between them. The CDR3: CATQRGVREGDTEAFF. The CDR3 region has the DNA TGCGCCACTCAAAGGGGGGTCCGGGAGGGAGACACTGAAGCTTTCTTT.

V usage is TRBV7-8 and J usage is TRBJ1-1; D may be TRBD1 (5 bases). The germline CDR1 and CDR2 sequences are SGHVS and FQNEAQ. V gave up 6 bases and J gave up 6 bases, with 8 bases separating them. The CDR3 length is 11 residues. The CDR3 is CASSTTAEAFF. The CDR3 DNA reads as TGTGCCAGCAGTACGACAGCTGAAGCTTTCTTT.

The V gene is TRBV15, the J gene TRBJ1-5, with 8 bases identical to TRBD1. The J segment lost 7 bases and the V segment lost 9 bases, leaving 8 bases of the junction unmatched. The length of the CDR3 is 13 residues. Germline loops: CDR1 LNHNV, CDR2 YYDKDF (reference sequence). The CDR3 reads CATRAGGGQPQHF. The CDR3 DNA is TGTGCCACTCGGGCAGGGGGCGGACAGCCCCAGCATTTT.

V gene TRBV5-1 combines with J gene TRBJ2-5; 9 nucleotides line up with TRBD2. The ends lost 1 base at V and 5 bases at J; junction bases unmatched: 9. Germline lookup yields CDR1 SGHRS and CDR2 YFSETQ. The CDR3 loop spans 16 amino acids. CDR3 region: CASSLMSSGGLETQYF. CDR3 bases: TGCGCCAGCAGCTTGATGTCCAGCGGGGGGTTGGAGACCCAGTACTTC.

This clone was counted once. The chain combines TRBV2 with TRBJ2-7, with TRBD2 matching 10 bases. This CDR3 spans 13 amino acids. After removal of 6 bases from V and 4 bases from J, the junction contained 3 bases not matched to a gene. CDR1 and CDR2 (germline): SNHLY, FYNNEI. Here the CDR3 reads CASRSSGGYEQYF. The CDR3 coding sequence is TGTGCCAGCAGGAGTAGCGGGGGGTACGAGCAGTACTTC.

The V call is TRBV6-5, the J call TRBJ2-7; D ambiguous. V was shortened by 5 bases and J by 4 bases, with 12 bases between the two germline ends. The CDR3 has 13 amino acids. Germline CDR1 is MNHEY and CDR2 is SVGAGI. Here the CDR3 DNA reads TGTGCCAGCAGTCTTTCCCACACGTACGAGCAGTACTTC. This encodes CASSLSHTYEQYF.

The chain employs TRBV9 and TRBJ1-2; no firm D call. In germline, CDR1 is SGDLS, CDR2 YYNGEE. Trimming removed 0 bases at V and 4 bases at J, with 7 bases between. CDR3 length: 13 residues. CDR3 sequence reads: CASSVVLGYGYTF. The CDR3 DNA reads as TGTGCCAGCAGCGTAGTTCTCGGCTATGGCTACACCTTC.

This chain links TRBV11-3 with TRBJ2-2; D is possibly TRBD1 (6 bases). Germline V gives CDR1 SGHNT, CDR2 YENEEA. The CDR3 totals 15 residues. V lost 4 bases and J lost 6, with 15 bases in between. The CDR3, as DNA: TGTGCCAGCAGCTCCCGGACAGACGACCCCGGGGAGCTGTTTTTT. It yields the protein CASSSRTDDPGELFF. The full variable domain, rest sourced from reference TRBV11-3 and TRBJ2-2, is EAGVVQSPRYKIIEKKQPVAFWCNPISGHNTLYWYLQNLGQGPELLIRYENEEAVDDSQLPKDRFSAERLKGVDSTLKIQPAELGDSAVYLCASSSRTDDPGELFFGEGSRLTVL.